This entry is about one T cell receptor beta chain. Trimming took off 0 bases at V and 5 bases at J, with 18 bases between the two ends. Germline CDR1 and CDR2: SGHDT and YYEEEE. The CDR3 totals 17 residues. TCRdb's table, derived via immunoSEQ multiplex PCR, lists solely in-frame clones and lacks some. The top ten clones hold 9.5% to 12% of a sample with about 200,000 clones, 80% to 90% of them seen once. This specimen comes from a study of blood T cell repertoires in COVID-19. The gene calls are TRBV5-6 and TRBJ2-1, with a tentative D call TRBD2 (6 bases). This receptor was taken from a human donor with active or convalescent COVID-19. The donor label of this sample is uncertain. The sequencing input was peripheral blood. The CDR3 is CASSLEMGSGVNNEQFF. As DNA, the CDR3 is TGTGCCAGCAGCTTGGAGATGGGTAGCGGAGTCAACAATGAGCAGTTCTTC.